The 17 T cell receptor beta chains presented below share a single source sample, sequenced in a study of OX40 agonist ivuxolimab in advanced cancers. Here immunoSEQ multiplex PCR was the method, and the copy in TCRdb shows in-frame clones only, minus some. The sample holds 75,000 to 100,000 clones, around 85% seen once. Sample: CD4+ or CD8+ T cells sorted from blood, taken in a trial of the OX40 agonist ivuxolimab. These receptors all stem from an adult with an advanced solid tumor such as melanoma, head and neck, liver or kidney cancer.

CDR3 sequence (DNA): TGTGCCAGCAGCTACCGGGCTGACACCGGGGAGCTGTTTTTT. Translating it yields CASSYRADTGELFF. The chain links TRBV7-9 to TRBJ2-2, with no clear D. There are 14 residues in the CDR3. Germline CDR1 reads SEHNR; CDR2 reads FQNEAQ (reference sequence). V lost 4 bases and J 3 bases, leaving 9 bases between the germline ends.

The rearrangement uses TRBV19 and TRBJ1-1; TRBD1 matches at 10 bases. Germline lookup yields CDR1 LNHDA and CDR2 SQIVND (reference sequence). The CDR3 runs 18 residues. The J segment lost 0 bases and the V segment lost 7 bases, leaving 14 bases of the junction unmatched. CDR3 sequence: CASTLKTGTGAMNTEAFF. The CDR3 region has the DNA TGTGCCAGTACCCTAAAGACTGGGACAGGGGCCATGAACACTGAAGCTTTCTTT.

This chain connects TRBV5-1 to TRBJ1-4, with a weak D call TRBD1 (6 bases). The CDR3 consists of 15 residues. CDR1 is SGHRS, CDR2 YFSETQ, per germline. V was trimmed by 3 bases and J by 8 bases, leaving 17 bases between them. This CDR3 is CASSSAEGVWEKLFF. The CDR3 region has the DNA TGCGCCAGCAGCTCCGCGGAGGGGGTATGGGAAAAACTGTTTTTT.

This chain joins TRBV14 and TRBJ2-3; 8 bases agree with TRBD1. CDR3 length equals 16 residues. J lost 2 bases, V lost 3 bases, and 7 bases had no gene match. CDR1 SGHDN and CDR2 FVKESK come from the germline V gene. The CDR3 DNA reads TGTGCCAGCAGCCAGACTGGACAGGGAATCACAGATACGCAGTATTTT. As protein: CASSQTGQGITDTQYF.

The V gene is TRBV7-3, the J gene TRBJ1-1; D unresolved. Germline assignment: CDR1 SGHTA and CDR2 FQGTGA. The CDR3 extends over 13 amino acids. V lost 5 bases and J lost 7, with 14 bases in between. The CDR3, as DNA: TGTGCCAGCAGCCCCCCCCGCAAGGATGAAGCTTTCTTT. This codes for CASSPPRKDEAFF.

The chain is built from TRBV28 and TRBJ2-3; D might be TRBD1 or TRBD2, each matching 5 bases. This CDR3 spans 15 amino acids. Trimming cost V 4 bases and J 2 bases, with 13 bases left between them. The germline V gene encodes CDR1 MDHEN and CDR2 SYDVKM. The CDR3 sequence: CASSSGTRTTDTQYF. The CDR3 DNA reads as TGTGCCAGCAGTTCCGGGACCCGAACCACAGATACGCAGTATTTT.

This chain joins TRBV21-1 and TRBJ1-2. TRBV21-1 is tagged as a pseudogene. The CDR3 extends over 19 amino acids. DNA of the CDR3: TGTGCCATCGCACCGGCGGCGAGGACGCAAGGCTTTAAGGGCTATGGCTACACCTTC. It yields the protein CAIAPAARTQGFKGYGYTF.

The chain employs TRBV18 and TRBJ1-1, with D tentatively TRBD1 (5 bases). The V gene lost 4 bases and the J gene lost 11 bases, with 20 bases spanning the gap. There are 14 residues in the CDR3. CDR1 KGHSH and CDR2 LQKENI come from the germline V gene. This chain's CDR3 is CASSLYSAWGSAFF. The CDR3, as DNA: TGTGCCAGCTCACTTTATAGCGCTTGGGGGTCGGCTTTCTTT. Variable domain in full (rest from reference TRBV18 and TRBJ1-1): NAGVMQNPRHLVRRRGQEARLRCSPMKGHSHVYWYRQLPEEGLKFMVYLQKENIIDESGMPKERFSAEFPKEGPSILRIQQVVRGDSAAYFCASSLYSAWGSAFFGQGTRLTVV.

The genes are TRBV7-9 and TRBJ2-7; D might be TRBD2 (5 bases). The ends were cut back, 1 base at V and 3 bases at J, with 13 bases in the middle. This CDR3 spans 15 amino acids. Germline V gene lookup returns CDR1 SEHNR and CDR2 FQNEAQ (reference sequence). The CDR3 nucleotides read TGTGCCAGCAGCTTAGGAAAGGATGGAGGCTACGAGCAGTACTTC. Translated: CASSLGKDGGYEQYF.

This clone was observed a few times. Since no conserved phenylalanine or tryptophan closes the CDR3, a read error is the likely cause. The chain couples TRBV6-1 to TRBJ1-6; D ambiguous. CDR1 and CDR2 from the germline V gene are MNHNS and SASEGT. V dropped 3 bases and J dropped 7 bases, with 10 bases sitting between them. The CDR3 is 14 amino acids. The CDR3 region has the DNA TGTGCCAGCAGTGAGGGTCCTGCGAATTCACCCCTCCACCTT. Protein product: CASSEGPANSPLHL.

The rearrangement joins TRBV6-6 to TRBJ1-2; D remains unclear. Germline V CDR1 and CDR2: MNHNY, SVGAGI (reference sequence). The V gene lost 6 bases and the J gene lost 5 bases, with 7 bases spanning the gap. The CDR3 loop spans 11 amino acids. The CDR3 DNA reads TGTGCCAGCAGCTCCTCATATGGCTACACCTTC. As protein: CASSSSYGYTF.

This rearrangement joins TRBV5-5 to TRBJ1-2; no clear D gene. Trimming removed 4 bases at V and 4 bases at J, with 5 bases between. Germline V gene data show CDR1 as SGHKS and CDR2 as YYEKEE (reference sequence). The CDR3 loop spans 11 amino acids. The CDR3: CASSPSYGYTF. The CDR3 nucleotides read TGTGCCAGCAGCCCCAGCTATGGCTACACCTTC.

V is TRBV11-2 and J is TRBJ1-4, with D uncertain. V lost 0 bases and J 12 bases, leaving 8 bases between the germline ends. The V gene's germline CDR1 is SGHAT and CDR2 FQNNGV. The CDR3 consists of 12 residues. The CDR3 DNA sequence: TGTGCCAGCAGCTTAGAGAGATGGGAACTGTTTTTT. Translating it yields CASSLERWELFF.

Turning to this clone: At the DNA level, this CDR3 is encoded by other sequences in the same sample as well. The chain combines TRBV6-1 with TRBJ1-4; maybe TRBD1 (6 bases). The CDR3 sequence is 13 residues long. The germline CDR1 and CDR2 sequences are MNHNS and SASEGT. Trimming took 6 bases from V and 8 from J, leaving 13 bases between them. Here the CDR3 DNA reads TGTGCCAGCAGCAACGACAGGAACGAAAAACTGTTTTTT. Translating it yields CASSNDRNEKLFF.

This chain joins TRBV7-2 and TRBJ2-7; 7 positions agree with TRBD2. Germline assignment: CDR1 SGHTA and CDR2 FQGNSA. The CDR3 covers 13 residues. Losses at the gene ends were 4 bases for V and 4 bases for J; bases not matched to a gene: 4. The DNA for the CDR3 is TGTGCCAGCAGCTCGGGACTATTTTACGAGCAGTACTTC. Translated: CASSSGLFYEQYF.

This clone was detected once. This chain uses TRBV5-1 with TRBJ2-1, with D possibly matching TRBD1 (6 bases). Between the trimmed V and J ends, which lost 0 bases and 6 bases, there was a span of 10 bases. Per the germline V gene, CDR1 is SGHRS and CDR2 is YFSETQ. The length of the CDR3 is 14 residues. The CDR3 coding sequence is TGCGCCAGCAGCTTGGGCACAGGGTTCAATGAGCAGTTCTTC. Translated: CASSLGTGFNEQFF.

The J gene is TRBJ1-3, the V gene TRBV6-5, with D tentatively TRBD1 (5 bases). The CDR3 runs 13 residues. Between the trimmed V and J ends, which lost 6 bases and 2 bases, there was a span of 8 bases. Looked up from germline, CDR1 is MNHEY and CDR2 is SVGAGI. The CDR3 bases are TGTGCCAGCAGGGGGACGGCTGGAAACACCATATATTTT. Translated, it gives CASRGTAGNTIYF.